This T cell receptor (beta chain) was documented in a study of shared clonotypes between healthy human individuals. Sequencing used immunoSEQ multiplex PCR; TCRdb keeps in-frame clones, though not all of them. The profile shows 980,000 or so clones, 60% to 85% of them singletons. A remark on this clone: The sample holds other DNA sequences that translate to the same CDR3.

The material sequenced was memory CD4+ T cells sorted from blood. Indicated subset: CD45RA-negative fraction. This clonotype was obtained from a man aged 18 to 30 in good health.

CDR3: CASSLGQGSYNEQFF. The CDR3 nucleotides read TGTGCCAGCAGCTTAGGACAGGGCTCCTACAATGAGCAGTTCTTC. V gene TRBV11-2 combines with J gene TRBJ2-1; TRBD1 aligns across 7 bases. The ends lost 1 base at V and 0 bases at J; junction bases unmatched: 0. CDR1 is SGHAT, CDR2 FQNNGV, per germline. The CDR3 loop spans 15 amino acids.